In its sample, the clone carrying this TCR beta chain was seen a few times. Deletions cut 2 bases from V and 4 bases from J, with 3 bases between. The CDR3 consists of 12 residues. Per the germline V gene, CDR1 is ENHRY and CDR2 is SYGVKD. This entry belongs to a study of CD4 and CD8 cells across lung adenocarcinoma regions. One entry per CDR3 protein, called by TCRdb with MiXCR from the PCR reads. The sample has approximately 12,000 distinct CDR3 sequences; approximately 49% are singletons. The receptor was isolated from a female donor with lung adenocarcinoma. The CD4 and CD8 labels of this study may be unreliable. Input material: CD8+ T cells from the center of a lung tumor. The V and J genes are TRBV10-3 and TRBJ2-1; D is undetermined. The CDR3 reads CAISETYNEQFF. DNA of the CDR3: TGTGCCATCAGTGAGACGTACAATGAGCAGTTCTTC.